The 10 T cell receptor beta chains given below trace back to one sample, sequenced in a study of blood T cells in healthy people across ages. Alongside a J-beta primer mix, a sample-barcoded 5' primer served in a second PCR lasting roughly 6 to 11 cycles. TCRdb reprocessed the 5' RACE reads via MiXCR and lists one record per CDR3 protein. The sample contains 650,000 to 800,000 distinct CDR3 sequences, under 55% of which appear only once. Input material: blood. Receptor source: a man aged 55 to 69 in good health.

The chain is built from TRBV5-4 and TRBJ1-2; D uncertain. The CDR3 totals 12 residues. Germline CDR1 SGHNT, CDR2 YYREEE (reference sequence). V lost 6 bases and J 4 bases, leaving 10 bases between the germline ends. CDR3 bases: TGTGCCAGCACCGATCCGGGCTATGGCTACACCTTC. Residues: CASTDPGYGYTF.

The chain employs TRBV6-1 and TRBJ2-3; 12 bases align to TRBD2. V lost 1 base and J lost 2; bases outside the gene matches: 19. This CDR3 spans 22 amino acids. The germline V gene has CDR1 MNHNS and CDR2 SASEGT. CDR3 amino acids: CASSEDLLLAGGLMGTTDTQYF. Here the CDR3 DNA reads TGTGCCAGCAGTGAAGATTTACTCCTAGCGGGGGGGCTGATGGGGACCACAGATACGCAGTATTTT.

This clonotype turned up a few times. The CDR3 region is CASSAFGGNYEQYF. The DNA for the CDR3 is TGTGCCAGCAGTGCCTTCGGGGGGAACTACGAGCAGTACTTC. This chain joins TRBV6-6 and TRBJ2-7, with 7 bases fitting TRBD2. Germline V gives CDR1 MNHNY, CDR2 SVGAGI (reference sequence). J was trimmed by 3 bases and V by 5 bases; bases with no gene match: 7. CDR3 length equals 14 residues.

The genes are TRBV4-3 and TRBJ2-7; the D gene is possibly TRBD2 (6 bases). This CDR3 is built from 16 residues. Germline V CDR1 and CDR2: LGHNA, YSLEER. Trimming took 0 bases from V and 0 from J, leaving 12 bases between them. CDR3 loop: CASSQEEGPISYEQYF. CDR3 DNA sequence: TGCGCCAGCAGCCAAGAGGAGGGGCCGATCTCCTACGAGCAGTACTTC.

CDR3 residues: CASSPAGYGKNIQYF. In DNA form, the CDR3 reads TGTGCCAGTAGTCCGGCAGGTTATGGCAAAAACATTCAGTACTTC. The chain carries TRBV19 and TRBJ2-4; D remains unclear. The length of the CDR3 is 15 residues. Deletions cut 5 bases from V and 3 bases from J, with 14 bases between. Germline loops: CDR1 LNHDA, CDR2 SQIVND (reference sequence). The full variable domain, its missing parts supplied by reference TRBV19 and TRBJ2-4, is DGGITQSPKYLFRKEGQNVTLSCEQNLNHDAMYWYRQDPGQGLRLIYYSQIVNDFQKGDIAEGYSVSREKKESFPLTVTSAQKNPTAFYLCASSPAGYGKNIQYFGAGTRLSVL.

The table lists this clonotype with a few counts. The genes are TRBV15 and TRBJ1-1, with D uncertain. V gave up 5 bases and J gave up 3 bases, with 7 bases separating them. This CDR3 is 12 amino acids long. From germline, CDR1 is LNHNV and CDR2 YYDKDF (reference sequence). The CDR3 sequence is CATSPGYTEAFF. CDR3 nucleotides: TGTGCCACCAGCCCCGGGTACACTGAAGCTTTCTTT.

The chain employs TRBV5-6 and TRBJ1-1, with D possibly being TRBD1 (5 bases). The germline V and J ends were trimmed by 4 bases and 1 base, with 14 bases remaining between them. Germline CDR1 is SGHDT and CDR2 is YYEEEE. The CDR3 sequence is 15 residues long. The CDR3 bases are TGTGCCAGCAGCCCGGTTAAGGGGAAGAACACTGAAGCTTTCTTT. This gives the protein CASSPVKGKNTEAFF.

A single count supports this clonotype. V usage is TRBV9 and J usage is TRBJ2-1; D is perhaps TRBD1 or TRBD2 (5 bases each). The CDR3 spans 21 residues. CDR1 is SGDLS and CDR2 is YYNGEE in the germline V gene. V lost 4 bases and J lost 3, with 32 bases in between. The CDR3 is CASSISGFRDHETRGYNEQFF. DNA of the CDR3: TGTGCCAGCAGCATCTCAGGGTTTCGGGACCACGAAACGAGGGGCTACAATGAGCAGTTCTTC.

This chain links TRBV30 with TRBJ2-5; 9 nucleotides align to TRBD1. Gene TRBJ2-7 matches the end of the DNA better, so the J call may be wrong. This CDR3 comprises 15 residues. In germline, CDR1 is GTSNPN, CDR2 SVGIG (reference sequence). CDR3 sequence (DNA): TGTGCCTGGAGTGTACCCGGGACAGGGACCTACGAGCAGTACTTC. The encoded protein is CAWSVPGTGTYEQYF.

The genes are TRBV7-9 and TRBJ2-2; D is unresolved. Trimming removed 5 bases from V and 6 bases from J, with 16 bases in between. The germline V gene has CDR1 SEHNR and CDR2 FQNEAQ (reference sequence). This CDR3 has 15 amino acids. The CDR3 DNA sequence: TGTGCCAGCAGCAACGAATGGGATTCCGCCGGGGAGCTGTTTTTT. Translation: CASSNEWDSAGELFF.